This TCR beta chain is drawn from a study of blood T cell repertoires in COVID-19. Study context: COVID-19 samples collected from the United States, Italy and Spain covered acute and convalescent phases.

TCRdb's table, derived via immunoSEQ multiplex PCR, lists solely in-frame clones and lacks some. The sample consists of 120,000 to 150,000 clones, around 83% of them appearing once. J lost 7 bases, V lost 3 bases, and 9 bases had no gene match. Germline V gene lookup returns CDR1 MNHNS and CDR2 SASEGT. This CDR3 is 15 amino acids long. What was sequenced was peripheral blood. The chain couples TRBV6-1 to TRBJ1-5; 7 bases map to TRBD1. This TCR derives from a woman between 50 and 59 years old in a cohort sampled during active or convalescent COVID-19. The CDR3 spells CASSEEGGATQPQHF. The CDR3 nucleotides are TGTGCCAGCAGTGAGGAAGGGGGCGCAACCCAGCCCCAGCATTTT.